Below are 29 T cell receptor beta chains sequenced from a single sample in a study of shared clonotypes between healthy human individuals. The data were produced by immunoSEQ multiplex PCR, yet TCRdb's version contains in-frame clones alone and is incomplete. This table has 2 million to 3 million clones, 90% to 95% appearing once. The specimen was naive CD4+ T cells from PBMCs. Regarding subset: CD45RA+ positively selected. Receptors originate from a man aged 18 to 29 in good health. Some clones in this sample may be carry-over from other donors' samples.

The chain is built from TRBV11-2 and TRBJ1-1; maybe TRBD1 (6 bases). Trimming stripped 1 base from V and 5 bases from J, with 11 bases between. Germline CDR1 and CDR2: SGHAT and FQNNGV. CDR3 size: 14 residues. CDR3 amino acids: CASSLVGGRTEAFF. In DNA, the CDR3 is TGTGCCAGCAGCTTAGTGGGGGGCCGGACTGAAGCTTTCTTT.

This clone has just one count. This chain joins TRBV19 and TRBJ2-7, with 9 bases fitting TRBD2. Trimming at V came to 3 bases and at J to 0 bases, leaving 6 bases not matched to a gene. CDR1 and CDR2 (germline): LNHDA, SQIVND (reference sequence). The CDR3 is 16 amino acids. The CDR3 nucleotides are TGTGCCAGTAGTATTATAGCGGGAGTGAGCTCCTACGAGCAGTACTTC. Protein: CASSIIAGVSSYEQYF.

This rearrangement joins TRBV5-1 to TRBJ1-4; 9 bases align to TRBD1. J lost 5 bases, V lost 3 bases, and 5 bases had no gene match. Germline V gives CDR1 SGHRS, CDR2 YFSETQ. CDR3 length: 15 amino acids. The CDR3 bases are TGCGCCAGCAGCTCCGGGACAGGGTGGAATGAAAAACTGTTTTTT. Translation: CASSSGTGWNEKLFF.

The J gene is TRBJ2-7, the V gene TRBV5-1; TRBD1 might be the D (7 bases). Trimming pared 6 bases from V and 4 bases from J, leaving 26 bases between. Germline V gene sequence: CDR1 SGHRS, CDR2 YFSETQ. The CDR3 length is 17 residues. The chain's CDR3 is CASMRTGPISGLYEQYF. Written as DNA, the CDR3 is TGCGCCAGCATGAGGACAGGCCCGATTTCTGGACTATACGAGCAGTACTTC.

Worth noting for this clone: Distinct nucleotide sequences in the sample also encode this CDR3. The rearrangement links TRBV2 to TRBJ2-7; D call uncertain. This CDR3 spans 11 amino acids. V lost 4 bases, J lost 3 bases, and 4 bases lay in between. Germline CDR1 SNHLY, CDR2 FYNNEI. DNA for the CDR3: TGTGCCAGCAGTGTGAGCTACGAGCAGTACTTC. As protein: CASSVSYEQYF.

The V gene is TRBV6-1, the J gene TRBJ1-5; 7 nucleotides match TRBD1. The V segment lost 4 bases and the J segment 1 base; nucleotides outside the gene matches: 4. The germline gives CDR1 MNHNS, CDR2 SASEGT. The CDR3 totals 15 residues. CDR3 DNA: TGTGCCAGCAGTGGGGACAGAAGGAGCAATCAGCCCCAGCATTTT. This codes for CASSGDRRSNQPQHF.

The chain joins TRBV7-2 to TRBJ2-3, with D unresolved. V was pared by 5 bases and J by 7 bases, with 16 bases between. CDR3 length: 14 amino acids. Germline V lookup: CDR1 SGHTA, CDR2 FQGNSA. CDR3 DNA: TGTGCCAGCAGCCCCTCGATGAGCGCAAATACGCAGTATTTT. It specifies CASSPSMSANTQYF.

As DNA, the CDR3 is TGTGCCAGCAGGAGCTCCTATAATTCACCCCTCCACTTT. This codes for CASRSSYNSPLHF. V and J are TRBV25-1 and TRBJ1-6, with D uncertain. This CDR3 comprises 13 residues. Germline lookup yields CDR1 MGHDK and CDR2 SYGVNS. V shed 6 bases and J shed 0 bases, with 3 bases lying between them.

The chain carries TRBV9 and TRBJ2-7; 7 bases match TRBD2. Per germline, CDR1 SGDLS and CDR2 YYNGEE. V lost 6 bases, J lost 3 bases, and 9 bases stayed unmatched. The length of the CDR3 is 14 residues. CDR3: CASKKGLADYEQYF. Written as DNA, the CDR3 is TGTGCCAGCAAAAAGGGCCTAGCGGACTACGAGCAGTACTTC.

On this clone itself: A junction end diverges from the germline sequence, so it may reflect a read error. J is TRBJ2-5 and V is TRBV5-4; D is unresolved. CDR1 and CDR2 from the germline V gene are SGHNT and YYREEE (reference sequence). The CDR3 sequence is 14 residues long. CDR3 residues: CASSLELTQETQYF. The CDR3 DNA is TGTGCCAGCAGTTTGGAACTGACTCAAGAGACCCAGTACTTC.

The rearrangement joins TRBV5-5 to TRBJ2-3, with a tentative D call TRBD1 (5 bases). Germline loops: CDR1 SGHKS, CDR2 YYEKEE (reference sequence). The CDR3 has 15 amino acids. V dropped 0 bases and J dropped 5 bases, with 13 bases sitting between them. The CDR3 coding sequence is TGTGCCAGCAGCTTGGAGGGGCTTGGGGTAGATACGCAGTATTTT. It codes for CASSLEGLGVDTQYF.

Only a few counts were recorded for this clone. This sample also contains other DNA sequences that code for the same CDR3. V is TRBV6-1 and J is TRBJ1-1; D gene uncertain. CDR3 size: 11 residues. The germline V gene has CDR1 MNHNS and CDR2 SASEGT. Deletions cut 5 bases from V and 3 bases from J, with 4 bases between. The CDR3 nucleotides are TGTGCCAGCAGTTACCACACTGAAGCTTTCTTT. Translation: CASSYHTEAFF.

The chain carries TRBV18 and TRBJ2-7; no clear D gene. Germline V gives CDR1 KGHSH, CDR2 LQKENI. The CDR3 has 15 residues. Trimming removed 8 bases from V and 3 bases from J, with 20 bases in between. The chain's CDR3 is CASRSALLINYEQYF. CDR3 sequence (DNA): TGTGCCAGCCGCTCTGCTCTGCTAATAAACTACGAGCAGTACTTC.

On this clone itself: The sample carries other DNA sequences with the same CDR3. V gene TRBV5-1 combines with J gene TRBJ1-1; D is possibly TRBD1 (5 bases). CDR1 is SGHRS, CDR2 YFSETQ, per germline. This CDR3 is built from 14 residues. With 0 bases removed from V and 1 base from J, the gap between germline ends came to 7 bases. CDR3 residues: CASSLDGQNTEAFF. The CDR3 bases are TGCGCCAGCAGCTTGGACGGACAGAACACTGAAGCTTTCTTT.

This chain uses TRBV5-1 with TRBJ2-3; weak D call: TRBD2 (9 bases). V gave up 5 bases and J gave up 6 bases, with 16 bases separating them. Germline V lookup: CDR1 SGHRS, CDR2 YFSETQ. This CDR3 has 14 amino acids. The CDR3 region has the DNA TGCGCCAGCAGGTCTAGCGGGGACAGGGATACGCAGTATTTT. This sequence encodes CASRSSGDRDTQYF.

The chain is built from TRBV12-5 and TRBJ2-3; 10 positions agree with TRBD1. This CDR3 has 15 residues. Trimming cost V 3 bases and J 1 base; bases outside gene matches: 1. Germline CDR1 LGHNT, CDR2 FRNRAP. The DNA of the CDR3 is TGTGCTAGTGGTTTCGGGACAGGGGGCACAGATACGCAGTATTTT. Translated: CASGFGTGGTDTQYF.

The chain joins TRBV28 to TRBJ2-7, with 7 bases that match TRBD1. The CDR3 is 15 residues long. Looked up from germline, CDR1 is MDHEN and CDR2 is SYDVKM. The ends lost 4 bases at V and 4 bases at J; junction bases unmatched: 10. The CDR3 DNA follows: TGTGCCAGCAGTTCTCGGACAGGTCCGCGGTACGAGCAGTACTTC. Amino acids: CASSSRTGPRYEQYF.

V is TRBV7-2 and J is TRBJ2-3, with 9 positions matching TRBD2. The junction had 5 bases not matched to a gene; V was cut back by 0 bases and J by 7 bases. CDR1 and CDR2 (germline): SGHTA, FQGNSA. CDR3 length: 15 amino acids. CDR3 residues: CASSLAGGTSYTQYF. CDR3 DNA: TGTGCCAGCAGCTTAGCGGGAGGGACTAGCTATACGCAGTATTTT. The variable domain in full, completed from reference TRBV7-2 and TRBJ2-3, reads GAGVSQSPSNKVTEKGKDVELRCDPISGHTALYWYRQSLGQGLEFLIYFQGNSAPDKSGLPSDRFSAERTGGSVSTLTIQRTQQEDSAVYLCASSLAGGTSYTQYFGPGTRLTVL.

CDR3 nucleotides: TGTGCCAGCAAGGAGGGGTGGGATCAGCCCCAGCATTTT. This translates into CASKEGWDQPQHF. The chain combines TRBV28 with TRBJ1-5, with TRBD1 as a possible D gene (5 bases). The CDR3 runs 13 residues. V dropped 7 bases and J dropped 5 bases, with 12 bases sitting between them. Per germline, CDR1 MDHEN and CDR2 SYDVKM.

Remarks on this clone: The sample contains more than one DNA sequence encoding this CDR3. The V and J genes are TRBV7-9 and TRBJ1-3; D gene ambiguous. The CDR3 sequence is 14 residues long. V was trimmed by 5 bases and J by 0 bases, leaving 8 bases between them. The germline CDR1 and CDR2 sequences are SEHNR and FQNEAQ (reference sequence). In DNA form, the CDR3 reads TGTGCCAGCAGCCTGCAGACCTCTGGAAACACCATATATTTT. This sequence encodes CASSLQTSGNTIYF.

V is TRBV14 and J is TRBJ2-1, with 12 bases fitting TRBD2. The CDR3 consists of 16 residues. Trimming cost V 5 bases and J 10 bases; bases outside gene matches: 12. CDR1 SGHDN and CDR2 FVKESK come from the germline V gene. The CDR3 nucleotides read TGTGCCAGCAGCTCCCTGGGGAGTCTAGCGGGAGGGGAGCAGTTCTTC. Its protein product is CASSSLGSLAGGEQFF.

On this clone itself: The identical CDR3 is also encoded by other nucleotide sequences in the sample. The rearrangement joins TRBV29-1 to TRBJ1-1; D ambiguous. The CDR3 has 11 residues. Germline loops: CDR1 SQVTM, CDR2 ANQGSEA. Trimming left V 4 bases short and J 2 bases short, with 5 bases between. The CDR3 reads CSVAANTEAFF. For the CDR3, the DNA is TGCAGCGTTGCAGCAAACACTGAAGCTTTCTTT.

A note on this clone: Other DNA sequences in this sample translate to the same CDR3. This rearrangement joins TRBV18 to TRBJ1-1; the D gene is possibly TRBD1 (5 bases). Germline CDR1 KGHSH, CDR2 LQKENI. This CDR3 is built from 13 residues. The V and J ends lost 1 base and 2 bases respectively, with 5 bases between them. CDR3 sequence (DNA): TGTGCCAGCTCACCACGGGACAACACTGAAGCTTTCTTT. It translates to CASSPRDNTEAFF.

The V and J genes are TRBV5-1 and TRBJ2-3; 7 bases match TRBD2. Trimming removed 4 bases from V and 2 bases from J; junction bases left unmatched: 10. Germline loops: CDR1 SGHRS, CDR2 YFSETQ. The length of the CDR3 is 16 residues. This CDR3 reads CASSQMVAGNTDTQYF. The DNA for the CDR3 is TGCGCCAGCAGCCAAATGGTAGCGGGTAACACAGATACGCAGTATTTT.

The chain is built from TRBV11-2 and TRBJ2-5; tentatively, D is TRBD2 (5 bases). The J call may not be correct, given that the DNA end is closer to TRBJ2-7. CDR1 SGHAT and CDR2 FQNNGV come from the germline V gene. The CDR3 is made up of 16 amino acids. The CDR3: CASSLDWAAEVYEQYF. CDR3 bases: TGTGCCAGCAGCTTAGATTGGGCGGCGGAGGTCTACGAGCAGTACTTC.

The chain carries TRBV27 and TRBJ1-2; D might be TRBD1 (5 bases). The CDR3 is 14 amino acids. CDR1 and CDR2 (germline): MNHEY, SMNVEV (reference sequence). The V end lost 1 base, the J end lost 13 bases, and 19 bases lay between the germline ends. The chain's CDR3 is CASSLFLARGTVTF. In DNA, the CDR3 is TGTGCCAGCAGTTTATTCTTAGCGAGGGGCACAGTCACCTTC.

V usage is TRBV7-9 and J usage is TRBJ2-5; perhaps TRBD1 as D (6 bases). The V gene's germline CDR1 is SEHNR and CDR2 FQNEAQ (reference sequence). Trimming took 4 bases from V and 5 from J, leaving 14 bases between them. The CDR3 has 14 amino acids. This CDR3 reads CASSYEQGRETQYF. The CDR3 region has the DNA TGTGCCAGCAGCTACGAACAGGGAAGGGAGACCCAGTACTTC.

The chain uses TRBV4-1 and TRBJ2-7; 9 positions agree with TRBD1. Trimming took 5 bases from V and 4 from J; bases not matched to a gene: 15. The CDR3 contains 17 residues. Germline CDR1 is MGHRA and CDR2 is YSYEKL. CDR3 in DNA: TGCGCCAGCAGCAAGATTTGGGGCGGACAGGGGCTTTACGAGCAGTACTTC. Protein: CASSKIWGGQGLYEQYF.

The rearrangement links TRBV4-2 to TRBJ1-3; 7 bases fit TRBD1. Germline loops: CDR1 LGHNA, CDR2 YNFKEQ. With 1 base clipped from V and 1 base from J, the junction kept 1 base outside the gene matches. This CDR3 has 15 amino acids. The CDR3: CASSQAQGSGNTIYF. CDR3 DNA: TGTGCCAGCAGCCAAGCACAGGGGTCTGGAAACACCATATATTTT.